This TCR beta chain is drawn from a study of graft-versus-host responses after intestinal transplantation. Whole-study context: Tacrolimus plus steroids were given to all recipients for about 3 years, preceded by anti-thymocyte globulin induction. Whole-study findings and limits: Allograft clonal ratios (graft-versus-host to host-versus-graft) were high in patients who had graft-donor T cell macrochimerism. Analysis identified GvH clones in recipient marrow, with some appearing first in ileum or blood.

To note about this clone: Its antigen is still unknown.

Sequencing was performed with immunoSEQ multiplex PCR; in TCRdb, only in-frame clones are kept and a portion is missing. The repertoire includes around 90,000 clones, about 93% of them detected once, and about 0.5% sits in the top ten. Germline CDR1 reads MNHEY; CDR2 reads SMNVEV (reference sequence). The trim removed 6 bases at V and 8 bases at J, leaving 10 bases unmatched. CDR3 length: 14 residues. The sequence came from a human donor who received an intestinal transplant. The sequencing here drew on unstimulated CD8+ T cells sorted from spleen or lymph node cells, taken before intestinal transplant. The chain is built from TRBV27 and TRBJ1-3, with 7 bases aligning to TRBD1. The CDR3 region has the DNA TGTGCCAGCAGGACAGGGTTGTACCTGGACACCATATATTTT. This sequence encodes CASRTGLYLDTIYF.